This passage covers 14 T cell receptor beta chains from one sample sequenced in a study of blood T cell repertoires in COVID-19. Clones were read by immunoSEQ multiplex PCR, and TCRdb kept only the in-frame ones, dropping some. The table has some 170,000 clones, over 75% seen once; the top ten hold 4.5% to 7.5%. Material: PBMCs or T cells enriched from blood (not recorded which). The source of these receptors is a man in his forties who had recovered from COVID-19.

The chain recombines TRBV5-8 with TRBJ1-5; D is undetermined. Germline lookup yields CDR1 SGHTS and CDR2 YDEGEE. Trimming left V 2 bases short and J 4 bases short, with 7 bases between. The CDR3 is 13 residues long. The CDR3 nucleotides read TGTGCCAGCAGCTTCGGGGTTAATCAGCCCCAGCATTTT. Its translation: CASSFGVNQPQHF.

In its sample, this clone was seen many times. V usage is TRBV29-1 and J usage is TRBJ1-1; TRBD1 matches 7 bases. The germline V gene encodes CDR1 SQVTM and CDR2 ANQGSEA. This CDR3 has 14 amino acids. The trim removed 1 base at V and 2 bases at J, leaving 4 bases unmatched. The CDR3 loop is CSVEVGGGNTEAFF. The CDR3 DNA is TGCAGCGTTGAAGTCGGAGGGGGCAACACTGAAGCTTTCTTT.

The J gene is TRBJ2-2, the V gene TRBV30; possible D gene TRBD1, 5 bases. V was cut by 3 bases and J by 7 bases, with 15 bases left in between. The germline V gene encodes CDR1 GTSNPN and CDR2 SVGIG (reference sequence). The CDR3 consists of 14 residues. The CDR3 spells CAWRDINLGGELFF. CDR3 DNA sequence: TGTGCCTGGAGGGACATAAATTTGGGCGGGGAGCTGTTTTTT.

This clone showed up just a few times. The same CDR3 also results from other DNA sequences found in this sample. The chain links TRBV5-1 to TRBJ1-3; no definite D call. This CDR3 comprises 12 residues. The germline V gene has CDR1 SGHRS and CDR2 YFSETQ. The V and J ends lost 1 base and 7 bases respectively, with 6 bases between them. The CDR3: CASSLPGNTIYF. DNA for the CDR3: TGCGCCAGCAGCTTGCCGGGGAACACCATATATTTT.

This chain uses TRBV19 with TRBJ2-6, with D tentatively TRBD2 (5 bases). V was clipped by 7 bases and J by 3 bases, with 16 bases between them. The CDR3 is 16 amino acids. Germline CDR1 LNHDA, CDR2 SQIVND (reference sequence). CDR3 DNA: TGTGCCAGTACCACTAGATGGGGTGGTGGGGCCAACGTCCTGACTTTC. As protein: CASTTRWGGGANVLTF.

The chain joins TRBV5-1 to TRBJ1-4, with D possibly TRBD1 on 6 matching bases. Germline lookup yields CDR1 SGHRS and CDR2 YFSETQ. This CDR3 region has 14 residues. V was trimmed by 4 bases and J by 2 bases, leaving 9 bases between them. The CDR3 DNA reads TGCGCCAGCAGCGCGAGGGGGACTAATGAAAAACTGTTTTTT. It is translated as CASSARGTNEKLFF.

The table lists this clone with a count of one. The chain recombines TRBV10-3 with TRBJ2-2; possibly TRBD2 for D (7 bases). The CDR3 covers 13 residues. Germline CDR1 reads ENHRY; CDR2 reads SYGVKD. Trimming shortened V by 10 bases and J by 3 bases, and 12 bases separated the two germline ends. The CDR3 region is CASGGWDTGELFF. The CDR3 DNA follows: TGTGCCAGCGGGGGCTGGGACACCGGGGAGCTGTTTTTT.

The chain links TRBV18 to TRBJ2-5; 9 positions agree with TRBD1. The CDR3 runs 13 residues. The V segment lost 6 bases and the J segment 3 bases; nucleotides outside the gene matches: 2. Germline lookup yields CDR1 KGHSH and CDR2 LQKENI. CDR3 nucleotides: TGTGCCAGCTCGACAGGGGGGGAAGAGACCCAGTACTTC. Translated: CASSTGGEETQYF. Full variable domain (outside the CDR3, taken from reference TRBV18 and TRBJ2-5): NAGVMQNPRHLVRRRGQEARLRCSPMKGHSHVYWYRQLPEEGLKFMVYLQKENIIDESGMPKERFSAEFPKEGPSILRIQQVVRGDSAAYFCASSTGGEETQYFGPGTRLLVL.

The chain links TRBV13 to TRBJ1-1; 7 bases map to TRBD1. The ends lost 3 bases at V and 11 bases at J; junction bases unmatched: 6. CDR1 and CDR2 (germline): PRHDT, FYEKMQ (reference sequence). This CDR3 is built from 12 residues. The CDR3 sequence: CASSFRQGLAFF. Written as DNA, the CDR3 is TGTGCCAGCAGCTTCAGACAGGGTTTGGCTTTCTTT.

The chain joins TRBV19 to TRBJ1-5; maybe TRBD1 (5 bases). Germline assignment: CDR1 LNHDA and CDR2 SQIVND (reference sequence). The CDR3 covers 12 residues. V gave up 8 bases and J gave up 4 bases, with 9 bases separating them. The CDR3 loop reads CASDRNNQPQHF. The CDR3 DNA reads as TGTGCCAGTGACAGAAATAATCAGCCCCAGCATTTT.

Remarks on this clone: One junction end disagrees with the germline gene, perhaps due to a read error. The chain is built from TRBV11-3 and TRBJ2-3; D is unclear. This CDR3 has 14 amino acids. Germline CDR1 SGHNT, CDR2 YENEEA. CDR3 nucleotide sequence: TGTGCCAGCAGCTTAACACAGAGCACATATACGCAGTATTTT. Its protein is CASSLTQSTYTQYF.

As DNA, the CDR3 is TGTGCCAGCAGCTTTGGACAGGCAATGAACACTGAAGCTTTCTTT. Its translation is CASSFGQAMNTEAFF. The chain combines TRBV7-2 with TRBJ1-1, with 7 nucleotides matching TRBD1. The germline V gene encodes CDR1 SGHTA and CDR2 FQGNSA. This CDR3 is built from 15 residues. V gave up 3 bases and J gave up 0 bases; unmatched junction bases: 4. Supplemented by reference TRBV7-2 and TRBJ1-1, the full variable domain reads GAGVSQSPSNKVTEKGKDVELRCDPISGHTALYWYRQSLGQGLEFLIYFQGNSAPDKSGLPSDRFSAERTGGSVSTLTIQRTQQEDSAVYLCASSFGQAMNTEAFFGQGTRLTVV.

The chain links TRBV2 to TRBJ1-5; 9 positions agree with TRBD1. Per the germline V gene, CDR1 is SNHLY and CDR2 is FYNNEI. This CDR3 comprises 13 residues. V dropped 8 bases and J dropped 4; count of bases not matched to a gene: 3. The CDR3 region is CASGGTGNQPQHF. In DNA form, the CDR3 reads TGTGCCAGCGGGGGGACAGGGAATCAGCCCCAGCATTTT.

The chain carries TRBV4-1 and TRBJ2-7, with a possible D match to TRBD1 (6 bases). The CDR3 consists of 16 residues. Germline V lookup: CDR1 MGHRA, CDR2 YSYEKL. Trimming removed 4 bases from V and 1 base from J, with 17 bases in between. The CDR3 nucleotides are TGCGCCAGCAGCCCTCCGGGGTACAGGGATTCCTACGAGCAGTACGTC. It codes for CASSPPGYRDSYEQYV.